Shown below are 10 T cell receptor beta chains from a single sample sequenced in a study of molecular identifiers for immune sequencing clone quantification. TCRdb itself ran the PCR reads through MiXCR, one entry per CDR3 protein. The sample includes more than 550,000 distinct CDR3 sequences, roughly 25% seen only once; the top ten take 0.6% to 0.9%. The sequenced material came from naive CD8+ T cells from blood, with Jurkat cell RNA spiked in. Documented subset: FACS-sorted CD8+CD4-CCR7+CD45RA+ naive T cells. These receptors were taken from a human donor in good health. Some libraries in this study had Jurkat cell RNA spiked in.

This clonotype was counted a few times. This chain connects TRBV27 to TRBJ2-7; 7 bases align to TRBD2. CDR1 and CDR2 from the germline V gene are MNHEY and SMNVEV (reference sequence). This CDR3 is 15 amino acids long. The trim removed 0 bases at V and 3 bases at J, leaving 5 bases unmatched. The DNA for the CDR3 is TGTGCCAGCAGTTTATCGATGGGGGGGATCTACGAGCAGTACTTC. Translation gives CASSLSMGGIYEQYF.

This clonotype was found many times. The rearrangement joins TRBV6-6 to TRBJ2-1; 10 bases match TRBD1. Per germline, CDR1 MNHNY and CDR2 SVGAGI (reference sequence). V was clipped by 5 bases and J by 9 bases; unmatched bases: 7. The CDR3 runs to 14 residues. The CDR3 DNA follows: TGTGCCAGCAGTGGGACAGGGGTTGGAGGTGAGCAGTTCTTC. Residues: CASSGTGVGGEQFF.

This clonotype has ten or more counts. V gene TRBV7-9 combines with J gene TRBJ2-5; D is uncertain. Germline CDR1 reads SEHNR; CDR2 reads FQNEAQ (reference sequence). V gave up 5 bases and J gave up 5 bases, with 9 bases separating them. CDR3 length: 12 amino acids. The CDR3 loop is CASSLIVETQYF. The CDR3 nucleotides are TGTGCCAGCAGCCTCATCGTGGAGACCCAGTACTTC.

This clonotype occurred a few times. The chain links TRBV24-1 to TRBJ2-3, with TRBD1 identical over 7 bases. Germline loops: CDR1 KGHDR, CDR2 SFDVKD. This CDR3 is 13 amino acids long. V lost 4 bases and J lost 11; bases outside the gene matches: 8. DNA of the CDR3: TGTGCCACCAGTGAAGAAGGGACAGACATGCAGTATTTT. It specifies CATSEEGTDMQYF.

V and J are TRBV7-9 and TRBJ2-7, with 10 bases fitting TRBD1. The CDR3 runs 17 residues. Germline lookup yields CDR1 SEHNR and CDR2 FQNEAQ (reference sequence). After removal of 6 bases from V and 1 base from J, the junction contained 12 bases not matched to a gene. The CDR3 spells CASSWNRRQGASYEQYF. Written as DNA, the CDR3 is TGTGCCAGCAGTTGGAACCGCCGACAGGGGGCTTCCTACGAGCAGTACTTC.

For this clonotype: A much more abundant neighbour one base away suggests this may be a read error. The chain is built from TRBV12-3 or TRBV12-4 and TRBJ2-5; tentative D call: TRBD1 (6 bases). CDR3 length: 13 amino acids. CDR3 nucleotides: TGTGCCGGCAGTTACAGGGCCCAAGAGACCCAGTACTTC. It specifies CAGSYRAQETQYF.

Notes on this clonotype: Germline is not matched at one junction end, which may reflect a read error. The chain has TRBV19 and TRBJ2-1, with D perhaps matching TRBD1 or TRBD2 (5 bases each). The CDR3 loop spans 14 amino acids. CDR1 is LNHDA and CDR2 is SQIVND in the germline V gene (reference sequence). The CDR3 region has the DNA TGTGCCGGTAGCCGGGACGGTTGGGGCAATGAGCAGTTCTTC. Translation: CAGSRDGWGNEQFF.

This clonotype was detected ten times or more. The chain joins TRBV6-2 or TRBV6-3 to TRBJ1-5; D not certain. CDR1 MNHEY and CDR2 SVGEGT come from the germline V gene. The CDR3 has 19 residues. V was clipped by 5 bases and J by 0 bases, with 23 bases between them. CDR3 residues: CASSRRQDPLSYSNQPQHF. The CDR3 nucleotides read TGTGCCAGCAGTAGACGGCAGGACCCTCTTTCTTATAGCAATCAGCCCCAGCATTTT.

This clonotype was seen many times. The chain is built from TRBV7-9 and TRBJ2-3; perhaps TRBD2 as D (5 bases). CDR1 and CDR2 (germline): SEHNR, FQNEAQ (reference sequence). Trimming pared 3 bases from V and 2 bases from J, leaving 9 bases between. There are 14 residues in the CDR3. The CDR3 is CASSFSGITDTQYF. DNA for the CDR3: TGTGCCAGCAGCTTTTCCGGGATCACAGATACGCAGTATTTT.

As for this clonotype: This is likely a read error, given that the CDR3 carries no conserved phenylalanine or tryptophan at its end. The chain recombines TRBV29-1 with TRBJ2-3; perhaps TRBD2 as D (6 bases). V lost 7 bases and J 6 bases, leaving 14 bases between the germline ends. Per the germline V gene, CDR1 is SQVTM and CDR2 is ANQGSEA. This CDR3 contains 12 residues. The CDR3 spells CSGCGTSDTQYL. DNA of the CDR3: TGCAGCGGGTGCGGGACCTCGGATACGCAGTATCTT.